Listed here is a single T cell receptor (beta chain). As yet, its antigen is unknown. These data belong to a study of cytomegalovirus exposure and HLA in healthy donors. The length of the CDR3 is 13 residues. In germline, CDR1 is SGHTA, CDR2 FQGNSA. Trimming left V 5 bases short and J 8 bases short, with 13 bases between. Study outcomes and limitations: In a later analysis, CMV-associated beta chains were mostly HLA-associated, it appeared. The study put 150 or so TCR beta chains on its list as cytomegalovirus-associated.

A multiplex PCR was run with 60 Vbeta primers and 13 Jbeta primers. Clones were sequenced by immunoSEQ multiplex PCR, and TCRdb holds only the in-frame ones, with some missing. The sample shows some 180,000 clones, 75% to 85% of them seen only once. The genes are TRBV7-2 and TRBJ2-1, with D perhaps TRBD2 (6 bases). This receptor was identified in a man aged 18 to 29 in good health and CMV-seronegative. Sequencing was carried out using PBMCs. CDR3 bases: TGTGCCAGCAGCCCCGCGGGGCGGGATGAGCAGTTCTTC. Translation gives CASSPAGRDEQFF. Looking up the rest from reference TRBV7-2 and TRBJ2-1 gives the full variable domain: GAGVSQSPSNKVTEKGKDVELRCDPISGHTALYWYRQSLGQGLEFLIYFQGNSAPDKSGLPSDRFSAERTGGSVSTLTIQRTQQEDSAVYLCASSPAGRDEQFFGPGTRLTVL.